This TCR beta chain was identified during a study of cytomegalovirus exposure and HLA in healthy donors. The study, taken as a whole, reports: The study found most TCR sequences rare, yet found some public TCRs in many donors.

The germline CDR1 and CDR2 sequences are MGHDK and SYGVNS. The CDR3 extends over 15 amino acids. J gave up 10 bases and V 2 bases, and 8 bases lay outside the gene matches. Of note for this clone: Its antigen is currently unknown.

PCR used 60 Vbeta primers and 13 Jbeta primers. This table comes from immunoSEQ multiplex PCR, and its TCRdb copy is limited to in-frame clones, with some not included. The profile shows just under 65,000 clones, roughly 77% of them singletons. The chain recombines TRBV25-1 with TRBJ2-1; 10 positions match TRBD2. The specimen sequenced was PBMCs. The clonotype was recovered from a woman younger than 45 in good health and CMV-seronegative. CDR3: CASSEQVAGGLEQFF. The CDR3 DNA reads as TGTGCCAGCAGTGAACAGGTAGCGGGAGGTTTAGAGCAGTTCTTC. Full variable domain (rest looked up from reference TRBV25-1 and TRBJ2-1): EADIYQTPRYLVIGTGKKITLECSQTMGHDKMYWYQQDPGMELHLIHYSYGVNSTEKGDLSSESTVSRIRTEHFPLTLESARPSHTSQYLCASSEQVAGGLEQFFGPGTRLTVL.